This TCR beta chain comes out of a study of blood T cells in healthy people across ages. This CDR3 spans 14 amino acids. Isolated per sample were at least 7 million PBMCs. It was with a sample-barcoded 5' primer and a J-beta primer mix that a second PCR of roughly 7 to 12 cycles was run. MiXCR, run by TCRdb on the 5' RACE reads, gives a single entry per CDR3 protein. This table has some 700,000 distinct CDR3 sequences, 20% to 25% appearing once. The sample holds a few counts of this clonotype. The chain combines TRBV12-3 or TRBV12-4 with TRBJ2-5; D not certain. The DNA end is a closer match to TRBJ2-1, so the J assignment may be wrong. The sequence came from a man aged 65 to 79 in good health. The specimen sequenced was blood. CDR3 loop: CASSLDWVANEQFF. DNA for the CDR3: TGTGCCAGCAGTTTAGATTGGGTAGCCAATGAGCAGTTCTTC.